This TCR beta chain was obtained from a study of OX40 agonist ivuxolimab in advanced cancers. Study-wide background: A history of anti-PD-1, anti-PD-L1 or anti-CTLA-4 therapy was acceptable, and about 37% had some. Study observations and caveats: Researchers did not determine the expanded peripheral T cells' antigen specificity.

Some clones are missing from TCRdb's copy, which holds only in-frame ones; the method was immunoSEQ multiplex PCR. Of about 60,000 clones listed, about 88% are singletons. As for this clone: The antigen remains unidentified.

The CDR3 has 14 residues. V was shortened by 4 bases and J by 5 bases, with 12 bases between the two germline ends. Germline V lookup: CDR1 SGDLS, CDR2 YYNGEE. The source is an adult with an advanced solid tumor such as melanoma, head and neck, liver or kidney cancer. The chain joins TRBV9 to TRBJ2-2; D ambiguous. Source: CD4+ or CD8+ T cells sorted from blood, taken in a trial of the OX40 agonist ivuxolimab. CDR3 nucleotide sequence: TGTGCCAGCAGCACCAGGACCTCGACCGGGGAGCTGTTTTTT. Its translation: CASSTRTSTGELFF. Supplemented by reference TRBV9 and TRBJ2-2, the full variable domain reads DSGVTQTPKHLITATGQRVTLRCSPRSGDLSVYWYQQSLDQGLQFLIQYYNGEERAKGNILERFSAQQFPDLHSELNLSSLELGDSALYFCASSTRTSTGELFFGEGSRLTVL.